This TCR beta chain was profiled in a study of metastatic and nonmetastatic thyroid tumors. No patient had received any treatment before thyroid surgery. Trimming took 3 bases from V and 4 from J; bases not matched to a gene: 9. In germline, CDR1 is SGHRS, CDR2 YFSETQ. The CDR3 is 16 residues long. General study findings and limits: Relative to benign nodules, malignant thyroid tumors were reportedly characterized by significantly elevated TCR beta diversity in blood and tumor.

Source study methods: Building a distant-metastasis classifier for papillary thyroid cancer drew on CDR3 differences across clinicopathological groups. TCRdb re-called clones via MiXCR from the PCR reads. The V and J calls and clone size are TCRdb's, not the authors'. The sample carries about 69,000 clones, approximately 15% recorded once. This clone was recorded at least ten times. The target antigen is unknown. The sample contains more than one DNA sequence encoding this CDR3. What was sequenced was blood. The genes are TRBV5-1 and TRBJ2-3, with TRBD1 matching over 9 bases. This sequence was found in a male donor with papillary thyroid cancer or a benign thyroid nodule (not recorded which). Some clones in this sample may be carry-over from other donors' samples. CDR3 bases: TGCGCCAGCAGCTACGGACAGGGGCGCTCTCCAGATACGCAGTATTTT. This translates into CASSYGQGRSPDTQYF.